The rows below give T cell receptor beta chains drawn from one sample of a study of CD8+ T cells in alopecia areata. TCRdb's copy holds only in-frame clones and misses some; the assay was immunoSEQ multiplex PCR. The sample consists of roughly 200,000 clones, less than 45% of them appearing once. The input for sequencing was CD4+ T cells sorted from blood, taken at roughly week 36, from a patient treated with tofacitinib. Source of these receptors: a human donor with alopecia areata. Both conserved end residues are part of each CDR3.

TRBJ2-2,TRBV25-1,CASSEYRANTGELFF
TRBJ1-1,TRBV6-5,CASSYSTARWYTEAFF
TRBJ2-7,TRBV18,CASSSGTKGYEQYF
TRBJ1-4,TRBV28,CASRGGRIGREKLFF
TRBJ2-7,TRBV18,CASSPPVPASGEQYF
TRBJ1-2,TRBV7-2,CASSTPDRVNGYTF
TRBJ2-1,TRBV9,CASRASGRKNNEQFF
TRBJ2-7,TRBV5-1,CASSLDSAGYEQYF
TRBJ2-4,TRBV18,CASSALQRTIAKNIQYF
TRBJ1-2,TRBV19,CASSMGSRYGYTF
TRBJ2-5,TRBV6-1,CAGSRSKETQYF
TRBJ2-5,TRBV7-9,CASSLETGLTQYF
TRBJ1-1,TRBV29-1,CSASGRTGTEAFF
TRBJ2-2,TRBV12-5,CASGLHELANTGELFF
TRBJ2-3,TRBV6-5,CATSGATSTDTQYF
TRBJ2-7,TRBV30,CAWSVRWSSGRSSYEQYF
TRBJ2-4,TRBV28,CASSLWASGAKNIQYF
TRBJ2-4,TRBV5-1,CASNPGTVIAKNIQYF
TRBJ2-1,TRBV5-4,CAAHGGAGVYNEQFF
TRBJ2-7,TRBV25-1,CASSVGQLVAYEQYF
TRBJ1-2,TRBV5-1,CASSLVGQSRDGYTF
TRBJ2-3,TRBV5-1,CASSLLGATDTQYF
TRBJ2-5,TRBV11-2,CASSLVQGLQYF
TRBJ1-3,TRBV25-1,CASSEDRRRSGNTIYF
TRBJ1-5,TRBV2,CASSVDRGNQPQHF
TRBJ2-2,TRBV7-9,CASRGGLEHTGELFF
TRBJ1-2,TRBV28,CASSLSPRFNYGYTF
TRBJ2-7,TRBV2,CASSQGGYEQYF
TRBJ2-7,TRBV15,CATSKREAYEQYF
TRBJ1-2,TRBV7-3,CASSLAGQGAGYTF
TRBJ2-1,TRBV20-1,CSAGNNEQFF
TRBJ1-2,TRBV12-5,CASGLDRAAGYTF
TRBJ2-2,TRBV2,CASSVTKSNTGELFF
TRBJ2-3,TRBV7-8,CASSTRQTISTDTQYF
TRBJ2-1,TRBV29-1,CSVEGDEQFF
.,TRBV6-5,CASTAAGDRSSEQYF
TRBJ1-4,TRBV7-3,CASSLDRGREKLFF
TRBJ2-7,TRBV4-1,CASSHQYVAGGLHEQYF
TRBJ2-6,TRBV30,CAWSVGLRGGANVLTF
TRBJ1-1,TRBV4-1,CASSQVEAAMAFF
TRBJ2-7,TRBV5-1,CASSSTSGTRLSYF
TRBJ2-1,TRBV2,CASNRDRGNNEQFF
TRBJ1-2,TRBV5-1,CASRLDRRVGYTF
TRBJ2-3,TRBV29-1,CSAIGRLVTDTQYF
TRBJ1-1,TRBV9,CASSVVTTNTEAFF
TRBJ1-5,TRBV5-1,CASSSTGDSNQPQHF
TRBJ2-7,TRBV21-1,CASSILYLGPYEQYF
TRBJ2-5,TRBV5-4,CASSLRETQYF
TRBJ2-5,TRBV29-1,CSPWGNRGRETQYF
TRBJ2-1,TRBV28,CASRPGLATNEQFF
TRBJ2-7,TRBV5-1,CASSPGQGASHEQYF
TRBJ2-1,TRBV19,CASSITGGGEQFF
TRBJ2-3,TRBV7-7,CASSPSGGSTDTQYF
TRBJ1-2,TRBV28,CASSLLGTASYGYTF
TRBJ1-5,TRBV7-2,CASSLMGSNQPQHF
TRBJ2-3,TRBV10-3,CAISTPQGLTDTQYF
TRBJ1-1,TRBV10-3,CAIGQPDRKRNEAFF
TRBJ2-4,TRBV7-2,CASSFNLGGTQAKNIQYF
TRBJ2-3,TRBV5-1,CASGMAISTDTQYF
TRBJ2-3,TRBV4-1,CASSHGYRTDTQYF